This TCR beta chain was retrieved from a study of coeliac disease. Study findings and constraints: Largely private TRB repertoires meant most sequences were sample-unique. Active celiac intraepithelial and lamina propria samples had lower TRB and TRG clonality than control samples.

Each fraction contributed one roughly 500,000-cell aliquot for sequencing. J lost 1 base, V lost 5 bases, and 6 bases had no gene match. The CDR3 is 15 residues long. The germline gives CDR1 MNHEY, CDR2 SVGAGI. This clone was counted between two and nine times. What it recognizes is unknown. Some clones are missing from TCRdb's copy, which holds only in-frame ones; the method was immunoSEQ multiplex PCR. The table has 3,500 to 4,500 clones, around 63% seen once. Sequenced sample: lymphocytes from the gut lamina propria. This clonotype was obtained from a man in his 70s without celiac disease. This rearrangement joins TRBV6-5 to TRBJ2-3; TRBD1 matches at 7 bases. This CDR3 is CASSTDRVRTDTQYF. In DNA, the CDR3 is TGTGCCAGCAGTACCGACAGGGTCCGCACAGATACGCAGTATTTT.